In this sample, the clone carrying this T cell receptor (beta chain) turned up a few times. The data are from a study of T cells in Graves' hyperthyroidism and ophthalmopathy. Study as a whole: It was at initial diagnosis, before any treatment, that peripheral blood was collected.

Germline-derived CDR1 and CDR2 are SGHNT and YENEEA. This CDR3 has 16 residues. The ends lost 5 bases at V and 2 bases at J; junction bases unmatched: 10. Amplification targeted TCR beta CDR3 regions from RNA transcripts. First-round RT-PCR targeting the TCR CDR3 was performed with the HTBI primer set. One entry per CDR3 protein, called by TCRdb with MiXCR from the multiplex PCR reads. The sample carries approximately 330,000 distinct CDR3 sequences, roughly 15% recorded once. What was sequenced was blood. This sequence was found in a woman aged 40 to 49 with Graves' ophthalmopathy. The chain couples TRBV11-3 to TRBJ2-7; 9 nucleotides agree with TRBD1. The CDR3 reads CASSPRTGDLPYEQYF. The CDR3 DNA reads TGTGCCAGCAGCCCCCGGACAGGGGATCTTCCCTACGAGCAGTACTTC.